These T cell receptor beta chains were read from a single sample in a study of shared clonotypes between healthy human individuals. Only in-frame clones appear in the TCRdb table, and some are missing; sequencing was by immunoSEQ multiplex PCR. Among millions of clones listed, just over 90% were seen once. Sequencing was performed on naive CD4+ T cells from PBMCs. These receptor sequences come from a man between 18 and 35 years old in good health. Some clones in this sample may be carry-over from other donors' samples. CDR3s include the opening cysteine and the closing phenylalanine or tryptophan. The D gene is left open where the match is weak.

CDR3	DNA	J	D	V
CASTPSDGETQYF	TGTGCCAGCACCCCCTCTGACGGAGAGACCCAGTACTTC	TRBJ2-5	-	TRBV7-9
CASSQGGTGELFF	TGTGCCAGCAGCCAGGGAGGCACCGGGGAGCTGTTTTTT	TRBJ2-2	-	TRBV11-2
CASKLFGGQNQPQHF	TGTGCCAGCAAGCTCTTTGGGGGGCAAAATCAGCCCCAGCATTTT	TRBJ1-5	-	TRBV28
CASSDGAGNTIYF	TGTGCCAGCAGTGACGGGGCTGGAAACACCATATATTTT	TRBJ1-3	-	TRBV2
CASSGGATLTYNEQFF	TGTGCCAGCAGCGGGGGGGCAACCCTAACCTACAATGAGCAGTTCTTC	TRBJ2-1	-	TRBV9
CASSFSWTGGISYGYTF	TGTGCCAGCAGTTTCTCCTGGACAGGGGGCATCAGCTATGGCTACACCTTC	TRBJ1-2	TRBD1	TRBV28
CARADSQKLFF	TGTGCTAGGGCCGACAGCCAAAAACTGTTTTTT	TRBJ1-4	-	TRBV12-5
CASSLRTSGRTNEQFF	TGTGCCAGCAGCTTGAGGACTAGCGGGAGAACCAATGAGCAGTTCTTC	TRBJ2-1	TRBD2	TRBV11-1
CASSHTTRAANEKLFF	TGCGCCAGCAGCCACACCACTCGGGCAGCTAATGAAAAACTGTTTTTT	TRBJ1-4	-	TRBV4-1
CASSVTGGAGANVLTF	TGCGCCAGCAGCGTGACAGGGGGCGCTGGGGCCAACGTCCTGACTTTC	TRBJ2-6	TRBD1	TRBV5-1
CASSLGLAGSSTDTQYF	TGCGCCAGCAGCTTGGGTCTAGCGGGGTCGTCCACAGATACGCAGTATTTT	TRBJ2-3	TRBD2	TRBV5-1
CASSFRLAATTDTQYF	TGTGCCAGCAGCTTCCGATTGGCAGCTACCACAGATACGCAGTATTTT	TRBJ2-3	-	TRBV5-4
CASSFLIAGGQPYEQYF	TGTGCCAGCAGTTTTCTGATAGCGGGAGGCCAACCCTACGAGCAGTACTTC	TRBJ2-7	TRBD2	TRBV27
CASSPGTGREAFF	TGTGCCAGCTCACCGGGGACAGGTCGGGAAGCTTTCTTT	TRBJ1-1	TRBD1	TRBV18
CASSTQSTDTQYF	TGTGCCAGCAGCACCCAGAGCACAGATACGCAGTATTTT	TRBJ2-3	-	TRBV7-6
CASSSPGTSGRDRYEQYF	TGTGCCAGCAGTTCTCCCGGGACTAGCGGGAGAGATCGCTACGAGCAGTACTTC	TRBJ2-7	TRBD2	TRBV27
CASSSSPGGYTF	TGTGCCAGCAGCTCCTCGCCAGGGGGCTACACCTTC	TRBJ1-2	-	TRBV7-2
CASSLDPSNEQFF	TGCGCCAGCAGCTTGGATCCCTCCAATGAGCAGTTCTTC	TRBJ2-1	-	TRBV5-1
CASRRTGDEKLFF	TGTGCCAGCAGGAGGACAGGGGATGAAAAACTGTTTTTT	TRBJ1-4	TRBD1	TRBV25-1
CASYTGGAGGNTIYF	TGTGCCAGCTATACCGGTGGGGCCGGTGGAAACACCATATATTTT	TRBJ1-3	-	TRBV28
CASSLEGGSGREAFF	TGTGCCAGCAGCTTAGAAGGGGGGTCGGGGCGTGAAGCTTTCTTT	TRBJ1-1	-	TRBV7-8
CASSRLAGDYEQYF	TGTGCCAGTAGTAGACTAGCGGGGGACTACGAGCAGTACTTC	TRBJ2-7	TRBD2	TRBV19
CASSLMSAGSYEQYF	TGTGCCAGCAGTTTAATGAGCGCCGGCTCCTACGAGCAGTACTTC	TRBJ2-7	-	TRBV27
CAISGEENEKLFF	TGTGCCATCAGCGGGGAGGAAAATGAAAAACTGTTTTTT	TRBJ1-4	-	TRBV10-3
CASSRTGLSYEQYF	TGTGCCAGCAGTAGGACAGGGCTCTCCTACGAGCAGTACTTC	TRBJ2-7	TRBD1	TRBV25-1
CASSLTAQETQYF	TGTGCCAGCAGTTTAACGGCACAAGAGACCCAGTACTTC	TRBJ2-5	-	TRBV28
CASSLLDTGELFF	TGTGCCAGCAGCCTTCTTGACACCGGGGAGCTGTTTTTT	TRBJ2-2	-	TRBV7-3